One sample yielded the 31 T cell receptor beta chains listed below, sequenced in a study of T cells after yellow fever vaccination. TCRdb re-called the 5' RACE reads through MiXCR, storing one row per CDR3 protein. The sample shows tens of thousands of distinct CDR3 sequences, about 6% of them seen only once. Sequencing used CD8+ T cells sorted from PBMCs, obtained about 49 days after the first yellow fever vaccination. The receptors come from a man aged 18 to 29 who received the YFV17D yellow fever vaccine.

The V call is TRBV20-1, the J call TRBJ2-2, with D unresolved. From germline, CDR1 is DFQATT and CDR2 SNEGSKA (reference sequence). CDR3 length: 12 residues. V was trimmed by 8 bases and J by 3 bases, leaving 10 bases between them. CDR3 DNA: TGCAGTATCAGTAGGGACACCGGGGAGCTGTTTTTT. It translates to CSISRDTGELFF.

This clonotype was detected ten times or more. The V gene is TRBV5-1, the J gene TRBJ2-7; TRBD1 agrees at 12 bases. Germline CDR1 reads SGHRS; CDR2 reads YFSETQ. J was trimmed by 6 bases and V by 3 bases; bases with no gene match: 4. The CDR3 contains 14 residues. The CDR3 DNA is TGCGCCAGCAGCTACCGGGACAGGGGGCTCGAGCAGTACTTC. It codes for CASSYRDRGLEQYF.

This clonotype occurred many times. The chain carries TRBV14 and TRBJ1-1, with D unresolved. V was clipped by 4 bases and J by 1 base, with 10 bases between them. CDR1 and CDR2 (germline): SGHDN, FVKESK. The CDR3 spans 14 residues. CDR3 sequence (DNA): TGTGCCAGCAGCCCTCCCGTCCCGAACACTGAAGCTTTCTTT. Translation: CASSPPVPNTEAFF.

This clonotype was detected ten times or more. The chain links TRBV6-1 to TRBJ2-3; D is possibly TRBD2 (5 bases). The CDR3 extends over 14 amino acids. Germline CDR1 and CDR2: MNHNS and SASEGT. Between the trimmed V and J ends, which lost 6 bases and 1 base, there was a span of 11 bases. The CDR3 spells CASSPGRGTDTQYF. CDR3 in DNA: TGTGCCAGCAGCCCGGGGAGAGGCACAGATACGCAGTATTTT.

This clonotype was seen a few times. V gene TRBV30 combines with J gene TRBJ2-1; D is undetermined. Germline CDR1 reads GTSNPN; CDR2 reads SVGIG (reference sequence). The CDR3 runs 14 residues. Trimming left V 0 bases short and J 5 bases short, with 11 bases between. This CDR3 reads CAWSVRARDNEQFF. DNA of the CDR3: TGTGCCTGGAGTGTAAGGGCTAGGGACAATGAGCAGTTCTTC.

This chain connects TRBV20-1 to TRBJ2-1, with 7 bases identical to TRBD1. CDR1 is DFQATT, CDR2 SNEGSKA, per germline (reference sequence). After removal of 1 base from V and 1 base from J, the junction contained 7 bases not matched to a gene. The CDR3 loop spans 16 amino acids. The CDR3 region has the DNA TGCAGTGCTAGAGGGGCAACAGGGGTATCCTACAATGAGCAGTTCTTC. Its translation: CSARGATGVSYNEQFF.

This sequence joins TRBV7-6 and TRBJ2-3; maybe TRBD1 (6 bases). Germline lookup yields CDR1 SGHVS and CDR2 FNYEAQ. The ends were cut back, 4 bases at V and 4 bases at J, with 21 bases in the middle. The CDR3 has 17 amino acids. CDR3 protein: CASSSSIRGIRADTQYF. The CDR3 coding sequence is TGTGCCAGCAGCTCCTCCATTAGGGGGATTCGCGCAGATACGCAGTATTTT. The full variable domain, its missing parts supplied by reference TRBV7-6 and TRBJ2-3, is GAGVSQSPRYKVTKRGQDVALRCDPISGHVSLYWYRQALGQGPEFLTYFNYEAQQDKSGLPNDRFSAERPEGSISTLTIQRTEQRDSAMYRCASSSSIRGIRADTQYFGPGTRLTVL.

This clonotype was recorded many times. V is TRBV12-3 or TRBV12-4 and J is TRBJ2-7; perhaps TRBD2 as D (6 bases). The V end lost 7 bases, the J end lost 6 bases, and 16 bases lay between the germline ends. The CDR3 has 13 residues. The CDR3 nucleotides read TGTGCCAGCACCCTCGGGGGTCGTTCCGAGCAGTACTTC. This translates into CASTLGGRSEQYF.

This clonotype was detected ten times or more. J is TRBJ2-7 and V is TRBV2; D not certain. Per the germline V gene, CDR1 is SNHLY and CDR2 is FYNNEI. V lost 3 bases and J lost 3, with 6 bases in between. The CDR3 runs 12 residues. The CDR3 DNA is TGTGCCAGCAGTGAGGGGTTCTACGAGCAGTACTTC. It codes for CASSEGFYEQYF.

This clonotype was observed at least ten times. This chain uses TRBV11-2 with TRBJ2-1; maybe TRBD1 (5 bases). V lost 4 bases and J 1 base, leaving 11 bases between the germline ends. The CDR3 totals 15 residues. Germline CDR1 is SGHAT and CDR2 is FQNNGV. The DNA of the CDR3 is TGTGCCAGCAGCTCAGGGCGGTGGTCCTACAATGAGCAGTTCTTC. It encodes CASSSGRWSYNEQFF. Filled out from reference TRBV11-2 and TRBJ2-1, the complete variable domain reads EAGVAQSPRYKIIEKRQSVAFWCNPISGHATLYWYQQILGQGPKLLIQFQNNGVVDDSQLPKDRFSAERLKGVDSTLKIQPAKLEDSAVYLCASSSGRWSYNEQFFGPGTRLTVL.

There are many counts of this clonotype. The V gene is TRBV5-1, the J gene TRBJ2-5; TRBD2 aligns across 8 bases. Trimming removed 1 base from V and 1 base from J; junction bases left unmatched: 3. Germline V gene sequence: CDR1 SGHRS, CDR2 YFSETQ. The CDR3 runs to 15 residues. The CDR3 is CASSLTGGSQETQYF. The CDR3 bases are TGCGCCAGCAGCTTGACGGGGGGGAGCCAAGAGACCCAGTACTTC.

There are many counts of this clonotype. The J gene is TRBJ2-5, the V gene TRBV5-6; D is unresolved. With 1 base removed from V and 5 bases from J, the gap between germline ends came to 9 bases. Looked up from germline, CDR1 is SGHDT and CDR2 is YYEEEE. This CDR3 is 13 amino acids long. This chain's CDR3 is CASSLLLAETQYF. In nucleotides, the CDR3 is TGTGCCAGCAGCTTGTTGTTGGCGGAGACCCAGTACTTC.

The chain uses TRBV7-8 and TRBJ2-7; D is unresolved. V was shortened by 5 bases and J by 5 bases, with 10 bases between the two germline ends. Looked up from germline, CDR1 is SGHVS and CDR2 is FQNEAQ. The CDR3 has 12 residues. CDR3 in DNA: TGTGCCAGCAGCCCCTCGCTCCACGAGCAGTACGTC. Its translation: CASSPSLHEQYV.

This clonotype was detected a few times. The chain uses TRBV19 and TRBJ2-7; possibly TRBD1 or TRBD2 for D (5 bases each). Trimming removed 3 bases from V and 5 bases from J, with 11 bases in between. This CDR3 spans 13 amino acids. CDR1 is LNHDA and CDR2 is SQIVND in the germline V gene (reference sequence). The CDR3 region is CASSIRGDHEQYF. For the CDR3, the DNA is TGTGCCAGTAGTATTAGAGGGGATCACGAGCAGTACTTC.

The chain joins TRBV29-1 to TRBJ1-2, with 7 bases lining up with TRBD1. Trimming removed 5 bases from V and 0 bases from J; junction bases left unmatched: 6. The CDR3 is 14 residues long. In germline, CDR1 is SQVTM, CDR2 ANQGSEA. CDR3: CSVRLTGTNYGYTF. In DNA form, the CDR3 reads TGCAGCGTTCGACTGACAGGGACTAACTATGGCTACACCTTC.

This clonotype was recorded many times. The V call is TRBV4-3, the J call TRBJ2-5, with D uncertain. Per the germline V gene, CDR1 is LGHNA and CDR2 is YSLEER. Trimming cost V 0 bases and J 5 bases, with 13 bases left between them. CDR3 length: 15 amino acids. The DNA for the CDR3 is TGCGCCAGCAGCCAAGATGGGATTGAGGAGGAGACCCAGTACTTC. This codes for CASSQDGIEEETQYF.

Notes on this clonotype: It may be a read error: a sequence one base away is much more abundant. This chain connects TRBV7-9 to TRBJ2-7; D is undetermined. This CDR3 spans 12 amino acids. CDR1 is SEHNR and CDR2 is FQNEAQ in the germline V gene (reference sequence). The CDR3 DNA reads TGTGACAGCAGTCAAGGGTCCTACGAGCAGTACTTC. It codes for CDSSQGSYEQYF.

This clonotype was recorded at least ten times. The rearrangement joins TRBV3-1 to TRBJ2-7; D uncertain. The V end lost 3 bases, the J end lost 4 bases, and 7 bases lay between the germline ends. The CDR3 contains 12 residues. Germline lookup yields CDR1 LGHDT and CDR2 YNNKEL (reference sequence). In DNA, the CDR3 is TGTGCCAGCAGCCAGCCGGATTACGAGCAGTACTTC. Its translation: CASSQPDYEQYF.

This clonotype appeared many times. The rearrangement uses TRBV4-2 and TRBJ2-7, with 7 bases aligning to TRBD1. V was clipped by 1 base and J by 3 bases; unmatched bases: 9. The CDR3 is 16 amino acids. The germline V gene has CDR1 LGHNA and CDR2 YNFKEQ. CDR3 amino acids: CASSQVFGAGGYEQYF. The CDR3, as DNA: TGTGCCAGCAGCCAAGTTTTCGGGGCAGGGGGCTACGAGCAGTACTTC.

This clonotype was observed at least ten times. This CDR3 is CASSFVSVPGPRSGYTF. The DNA of the CDR3 is TGTGCCAGCAGCTTCGTCTCGGTACCGGGACCCAGGAGTGGCTACACCTTC. V gene TRBV7-8 combines with J gene TRBJ1-2; TRBD1 might be the D (5 bases). The V gene lost 3 bases and the J gene lost 7 bases, with 24 bases spanning the gap. The CDR3 runs to 17 residues. CDR1 and CDR2 from the germline V gene are SGHVS and FQNEAQ.

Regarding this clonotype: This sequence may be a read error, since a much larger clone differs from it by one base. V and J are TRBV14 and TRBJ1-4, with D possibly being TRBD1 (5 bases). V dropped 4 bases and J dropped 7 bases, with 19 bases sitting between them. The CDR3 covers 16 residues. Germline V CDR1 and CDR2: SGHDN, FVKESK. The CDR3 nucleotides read TGTGCCAGCAGCCGAGTAGGCCGGGGAGGGGTTGAAAAACTGTTTTTT. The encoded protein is CASSRVGRGGVEKLFF.

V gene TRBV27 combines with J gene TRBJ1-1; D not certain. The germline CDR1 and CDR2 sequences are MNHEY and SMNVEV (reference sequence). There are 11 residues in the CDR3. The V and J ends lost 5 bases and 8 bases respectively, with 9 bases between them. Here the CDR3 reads CASSQNGEAFF. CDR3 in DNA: TGTGCCAGCAGTCAAAATGGGGAAGCTTTCTTT.

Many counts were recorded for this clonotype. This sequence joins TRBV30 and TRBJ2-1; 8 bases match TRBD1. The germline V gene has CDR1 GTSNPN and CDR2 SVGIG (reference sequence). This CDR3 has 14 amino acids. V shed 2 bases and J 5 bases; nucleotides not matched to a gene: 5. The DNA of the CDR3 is TGTGCCTGGAGTTCCGGGACAGGCCACAATGAGCAGTTCTTC. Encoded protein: CAWSSGTGHNEQFF.

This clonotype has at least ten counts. The CDR3 sequence is CASSLTGTNNEQFF. As DNA, the CDR3 is TGTGCCAGCAGTCTTACCGGGACCAACAATGAGCAGTTCTTC. J is TRBJ2-1 and V is TRBV6-4; either TRBD1 or TRBD2 may supply D (5 bases each). V was pared by 5 bases and J by 5 bases, with 13 bases between. Germline-derived CDR1 and CDR2 are MRHNA and SNTAGT. The CDR3 is made up of 14 amino acids.

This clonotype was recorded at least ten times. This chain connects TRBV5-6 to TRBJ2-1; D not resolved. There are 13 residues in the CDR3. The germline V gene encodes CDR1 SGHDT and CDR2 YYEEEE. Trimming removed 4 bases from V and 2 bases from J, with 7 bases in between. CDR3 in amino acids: CASSRVPYNEQFF. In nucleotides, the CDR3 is TGTGCCAGCAGCCGGGTCCCCTACAATGAGCAGTTCTTC.

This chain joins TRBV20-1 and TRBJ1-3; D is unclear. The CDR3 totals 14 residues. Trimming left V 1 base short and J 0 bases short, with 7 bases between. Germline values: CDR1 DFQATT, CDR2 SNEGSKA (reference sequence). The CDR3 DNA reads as TGCAGTGCTAGAGTTATAGGCTCTGGAAACACCATATATTTT. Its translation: CSARVIGSGNTIYF.

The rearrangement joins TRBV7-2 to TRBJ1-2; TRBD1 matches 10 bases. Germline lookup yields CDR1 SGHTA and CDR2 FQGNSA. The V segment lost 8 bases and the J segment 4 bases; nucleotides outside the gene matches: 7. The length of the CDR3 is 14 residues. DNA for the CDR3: TGTGCCAGCCGCAGGGGACAGGGGTTCTATGGCTACACCTTC. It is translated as CASRRGQGFYGYTF. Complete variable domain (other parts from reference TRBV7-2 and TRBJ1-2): GAGVSQSPSNKVTEKGKDVELRCDPISGHTALYWYRQSLGQGLEFLIYFQGNSAPDKSGLPSDRFSAERTGGSVSTLTIQRTQQEDSAVYLCASRRGQGFYGYTFGSGTRLTVV.

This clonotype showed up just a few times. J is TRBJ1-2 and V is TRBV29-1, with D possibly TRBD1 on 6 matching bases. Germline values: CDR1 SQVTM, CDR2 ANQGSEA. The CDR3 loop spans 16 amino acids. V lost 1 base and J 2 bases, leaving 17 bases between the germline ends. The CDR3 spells CSVEGGLLQGNYGYTF. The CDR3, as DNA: TGCAGCGTTGAAGGGGGCCTACTACAGGGAAACTATGGCTACACCTTC.

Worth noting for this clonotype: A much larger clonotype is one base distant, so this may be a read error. CDR3 in amino acids: CVSSQEVGPLYNEQFF. CDR3 coding DNA: TGTGTCAGCAGCCAAGAGGTGGGACCCCTCTACAATGAGCAGTTCTTC. V and J are TRBV14 and TRBJ2-1; TRBD1 or TRBD2 may be the D gene (5 bases each). CDR3 length: 16 amino acids. The germline V gene encodes CDR1 SGHDN and CDR2 FVKESK.

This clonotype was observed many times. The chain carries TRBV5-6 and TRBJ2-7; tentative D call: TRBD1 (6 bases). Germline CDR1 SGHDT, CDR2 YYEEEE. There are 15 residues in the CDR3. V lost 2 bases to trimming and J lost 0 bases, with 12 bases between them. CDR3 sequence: CASSLDRSSSYEQYV. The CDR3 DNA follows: TGTGCCAGCAGCTTAGACAGGAGTAGCTCCTACGAGCAGTACGTC.

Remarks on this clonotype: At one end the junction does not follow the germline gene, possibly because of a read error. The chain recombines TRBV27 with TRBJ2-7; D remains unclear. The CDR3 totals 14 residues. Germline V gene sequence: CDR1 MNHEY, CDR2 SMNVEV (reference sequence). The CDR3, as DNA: TGTGCCAGCAGTTTTCTTGGACCCTCCTTCGAGCAGTACTTC. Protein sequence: CASSFLGPSFEQYF.